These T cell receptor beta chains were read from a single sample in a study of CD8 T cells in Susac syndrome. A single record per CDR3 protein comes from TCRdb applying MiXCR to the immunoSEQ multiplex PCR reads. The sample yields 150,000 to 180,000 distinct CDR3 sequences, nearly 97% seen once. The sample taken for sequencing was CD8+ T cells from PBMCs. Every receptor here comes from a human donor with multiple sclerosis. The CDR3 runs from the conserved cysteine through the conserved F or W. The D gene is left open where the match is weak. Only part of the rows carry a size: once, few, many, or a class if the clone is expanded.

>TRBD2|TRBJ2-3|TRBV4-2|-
CASSQETSGGDTQYF
TGTGCCAGCAGCCAAGAGACTAGCGGGGGAGATACGCAGTATTTT
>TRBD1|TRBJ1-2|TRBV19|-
CASSVGTGLGYGYTF
TGTGCCAGTAGTGTCGGGACAGGGTTAGGCTATGGCTACACCTTC
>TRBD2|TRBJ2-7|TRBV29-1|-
CSVDSGGVDEQYF
TGCAGCGTTGACAGCGGGGGGGTCGACGAGCAGTACTTC
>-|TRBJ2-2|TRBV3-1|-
CASSHAGVGGELFF
TGTGCCAGCAGCCATGCGGGTGTGGGCGGGGAGCTGTTTTTT
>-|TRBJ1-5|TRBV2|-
CASTQTNQPQHF
TGTGCCAGCACGCAGACCAATCAGCCCCAGCATTTT
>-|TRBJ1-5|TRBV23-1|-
CASSQSRGQPVHQPQHF
TGCGCCAGCAGTCAATCGAGGGGACAACCGGTCCATCAGCCCCAGCATTTT
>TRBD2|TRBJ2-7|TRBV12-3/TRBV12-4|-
CASSAPTSSTYEQYF
TGTGCCAGCAGTGCCCCGACTAGCTCGACGTACGAGCAGTACTTC
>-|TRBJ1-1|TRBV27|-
CASSLNSNTEAFF
TGTGCCAGCAGTTTAAATTCGAACACTGAAGCTTTCTTT
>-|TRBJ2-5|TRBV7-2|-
CASSFPLAGETQYF
TGTGCCAGCAGCTTTCCCTTGGCGGGTGAGACCCAGTACTTC
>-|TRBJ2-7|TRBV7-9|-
CASSFQGYEQYF
TGTGCCAGCAGCTTCCAGGGTTACGAGCAGTACTTC
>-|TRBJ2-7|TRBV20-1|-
CSARDEGKGYEQYF
TGCAGTGCTAGAGATGAGGGTAAAGGATACGAGCAGTACTTC
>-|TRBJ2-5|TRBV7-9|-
CATRLGRHRLETQYF
TGTGCCACCCGATTGGGCCGCCACCGGCTGGAGACCCAGTACTTC
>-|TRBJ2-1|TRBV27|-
CASSSSGRGPVLDEQFF
TGTGCCAGCAGTTCCTCCGGGAGGGGGCCGGTTTTGGATGAGCAGTTCTTC
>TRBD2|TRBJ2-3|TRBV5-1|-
CASSLRPSGDTDTQYF
TGCGCCAGCAGTTTGAGGCCTAGCGGGGACACAGATACGCAGTATTTT
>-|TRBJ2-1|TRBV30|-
CAWSVTPLQNVHNEQFF
TGTGCCTGGAGTGTTACCCCCTTGCAAAATGTCCACAATGAGCAGTTCTTC
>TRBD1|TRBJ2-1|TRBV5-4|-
CASTRDSPRSNEQFF
TGTGCCAGCACCCGGGACAGCCCACGGAGCAATGAGCAGTTCTTC
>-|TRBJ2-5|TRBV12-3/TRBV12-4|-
CASSPGGGGQETQYF
TGTGCCAGCAGTCCCGGGGGAGGGGGCCAAGAGACCCAGTACTTC
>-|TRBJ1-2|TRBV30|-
CAWIGAGTYGYTF
TGTGCCTGGATAGGTGCGGGGACATATGGCTACACCTTC
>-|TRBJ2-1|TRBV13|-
CASSLGGGSSYNEQFF
TGTGCCAGCAGCTTAGGAGGGGGAAGCTCCTACAATGAGCAGTTCTTC
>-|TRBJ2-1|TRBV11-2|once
CASSYAGNYNEQFF
TGTGCCAGCAGTTACGCGGGTAATTACAATGAGCAGTTCTTC
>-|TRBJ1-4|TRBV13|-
CASSLGDRGSPNEKLFF
TGTGCCAGCAGCTTGGGAGACCGAGGCAGTCCTAATGAAAAACTGTTTTTT
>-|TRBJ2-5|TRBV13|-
CASSPPGDETQYF
TGTGCCAGCAGCCCCCCGGGCGACGAGACCCAGTACTTC
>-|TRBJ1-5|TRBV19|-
CASSIAGTGVNQPQHF
TGTGCCAGTAGTATAGCGGGGACCGGGGTCAATCAGCCCCAGCATTTT
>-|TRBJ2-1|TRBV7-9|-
CASSPRREVVPFF
TGTGCCAGCAGCCCACGCCGAGAGGTCGTGCCGTTCTTC
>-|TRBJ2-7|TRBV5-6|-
CASIGGRPYEQYF
TGTGCCAGCATCGGGGGCAGACCCTACGAGCAGTACTTC
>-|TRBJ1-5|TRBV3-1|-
CASSQDSGQPQHF
TGTGCCAGCAGCCAAGATAGTGGTCAGCCCCAGCATTTT
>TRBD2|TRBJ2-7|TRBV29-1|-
CSAPGGGGEQYF
TGCAGCGCCCCGGGGGGGGGAGGCGAGCAGTACTTC
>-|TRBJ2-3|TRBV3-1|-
CASVAPQERGTQYF
TGTGCCAGCGTAGCCCCACAGGAGAGAGGCACGCAGTATTTT
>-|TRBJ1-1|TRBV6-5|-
CASSYGRLSEAFF
TGTGCCAGCAGTTACGGCAGGTTAAGTGAAGCTTTCTTT
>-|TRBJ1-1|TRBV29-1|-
CSVEGVEAFF
TGCAGCGTTGAAGGGGTTGAAGCTTTCTTT
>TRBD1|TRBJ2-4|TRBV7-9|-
CASSSERQGANIQYF
TGTGCCAGCAGCTCTGAAAGGCAGGGGGCAAACATTCAGTACTTC